This T cell receptor (beta chain) emerged from a study of blood T cell repertoires in COVID-19. Per germline, CDR1 MNHEY and CDR2 SVGEGT. This CDR3 contains 16 residues. V shed 2 bases and J shed 2 bases, with 13 bases lying between them. TCRdb keeps only in-frame clones here, not all; method: immunoSEQ multiplex PCR. The sample contains 350,000 to 400,000 clones, 90% of which appear only once. Source material: peripheral blood. V gene TRBV6-2 or TRBV6-3 combines with J gene TRBJ2-1, with D maybe TRBD1 (5 bases). This sequence originates from a man aged 18 to 29 with active or convalescent COVID-19. CDR3 amino acids: CASSYRPDTTYNEQFF. CDR3 sequence (DNA): TGTGCCAGCAGTTACCGTCCGGACACCACCTACAATGAGCAGTTCTTC.